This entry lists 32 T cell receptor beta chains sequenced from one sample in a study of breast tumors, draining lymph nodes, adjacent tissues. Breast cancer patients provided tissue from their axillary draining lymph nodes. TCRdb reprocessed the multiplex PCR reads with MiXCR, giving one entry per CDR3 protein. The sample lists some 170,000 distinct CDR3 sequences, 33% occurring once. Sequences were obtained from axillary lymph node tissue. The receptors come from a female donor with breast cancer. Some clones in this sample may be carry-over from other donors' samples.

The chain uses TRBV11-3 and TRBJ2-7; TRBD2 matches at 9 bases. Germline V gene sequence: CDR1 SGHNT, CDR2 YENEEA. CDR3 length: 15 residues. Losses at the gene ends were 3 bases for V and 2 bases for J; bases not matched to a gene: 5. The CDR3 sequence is CASSFTSGQPYEQYF. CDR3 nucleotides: TGTGCCAGCAGCTTTACTAGCGGGCAACCCTACGAGCAGTACTTC.

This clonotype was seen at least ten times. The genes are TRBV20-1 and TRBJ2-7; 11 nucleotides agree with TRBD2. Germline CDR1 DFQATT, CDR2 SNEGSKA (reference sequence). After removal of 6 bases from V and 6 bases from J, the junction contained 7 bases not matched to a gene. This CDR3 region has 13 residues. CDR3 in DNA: TGCAGTGCCCGACTAGCGGGGCTGGGCGAGCAGTACTTC. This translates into CSARLAGLGEQYF.

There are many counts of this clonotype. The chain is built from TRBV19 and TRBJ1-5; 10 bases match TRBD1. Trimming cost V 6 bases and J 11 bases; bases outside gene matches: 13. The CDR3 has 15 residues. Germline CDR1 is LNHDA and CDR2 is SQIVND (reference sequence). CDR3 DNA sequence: TGTGCCAGTAGGGCCGGGACAGGGGCCTTTAGGGCCCAGCATTTT. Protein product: CASRAGTGAFRAQHF.

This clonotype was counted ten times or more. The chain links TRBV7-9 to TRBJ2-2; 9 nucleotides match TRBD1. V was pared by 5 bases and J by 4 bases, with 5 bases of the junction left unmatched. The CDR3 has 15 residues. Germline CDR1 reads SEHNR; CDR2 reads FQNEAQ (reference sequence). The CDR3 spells CASSLGQGPTGELFF. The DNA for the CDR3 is TGTGCCAGCAGCCTGGGACAGGGACCCACCGGGGAGCTGTTTTTT.

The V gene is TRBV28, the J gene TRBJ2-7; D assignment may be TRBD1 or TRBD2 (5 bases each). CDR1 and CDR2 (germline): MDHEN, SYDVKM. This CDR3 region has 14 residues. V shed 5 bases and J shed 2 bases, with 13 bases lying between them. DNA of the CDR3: TGTGCCAGCAGTCCAGGGACGTCCGCCTACGAGCAGTACTTC. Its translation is CASSPGTSAYEQYF.

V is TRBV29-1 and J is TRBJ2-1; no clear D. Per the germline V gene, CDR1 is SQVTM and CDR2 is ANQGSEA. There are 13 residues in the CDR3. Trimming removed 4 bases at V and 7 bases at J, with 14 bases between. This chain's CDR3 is CSVVQAPRNEQFF. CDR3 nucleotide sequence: TGCAGCGTTGTTCAGGCGCCCAGAAATGAGCAGTTCTTC.

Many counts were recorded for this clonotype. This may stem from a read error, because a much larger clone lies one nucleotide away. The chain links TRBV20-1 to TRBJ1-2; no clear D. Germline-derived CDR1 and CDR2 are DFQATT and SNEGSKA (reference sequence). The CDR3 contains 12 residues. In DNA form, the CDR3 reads TGCAGTGCTAGGGACCCCACCTATGGCTCCACCTTC. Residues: CSARDPTYGSTF.

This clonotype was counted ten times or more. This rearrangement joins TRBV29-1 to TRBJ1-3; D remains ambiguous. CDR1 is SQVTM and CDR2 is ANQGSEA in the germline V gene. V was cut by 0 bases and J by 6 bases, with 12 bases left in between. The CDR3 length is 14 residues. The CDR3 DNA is TGCAGCGTTGAAGATCCCCGGCATGAAAACACCATATATTTT. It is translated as CSVEDPRHENTIYF. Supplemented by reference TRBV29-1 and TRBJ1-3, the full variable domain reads SAVISQKPSRDICQRGTSLTIQCQVDSQVTMMFWYRQQPGQSLTLIATANQGSEATYESGFVIDKFPISRPNLTFSTLTVSNMSPEDSSIYLCSVEDPRHENTIYFGEGSWLTVV.

The CDR3 sequence: CASSPTGRINYGYTF. For the CDR3, the DNA is TGTGCCAGCAGCCCCACGGGCCGTATTAACTATGGCTACACCTTC. The gene calls are TRBV6-2 or TRBV6-3 and TRBJ1-2; the D is unclear. CDR1 MNHEY and CDR2 SVGEGT come from the germline V gene. V was clipped by 6 bases and J by 1 base, with 15 bases between them. CDR3 length: 15 amino acids.

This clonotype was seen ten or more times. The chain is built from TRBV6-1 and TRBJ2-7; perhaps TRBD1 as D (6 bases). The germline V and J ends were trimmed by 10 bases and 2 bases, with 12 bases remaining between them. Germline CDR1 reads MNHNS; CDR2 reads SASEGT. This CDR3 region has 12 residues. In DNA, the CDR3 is TGTGCCACGGACAGTTTAACCTACGAGCAGTACTTC. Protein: CATDSLTYEQYF.

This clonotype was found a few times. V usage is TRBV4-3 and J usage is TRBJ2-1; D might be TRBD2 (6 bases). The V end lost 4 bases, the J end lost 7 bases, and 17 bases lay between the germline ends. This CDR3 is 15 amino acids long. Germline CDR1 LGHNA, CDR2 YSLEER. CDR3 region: CASSPRESLKNEQFF. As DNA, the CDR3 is TGCGCCAGCAGCCCTCGGGAGTCTCTTAAGAATGAGCAGTTCTTC.

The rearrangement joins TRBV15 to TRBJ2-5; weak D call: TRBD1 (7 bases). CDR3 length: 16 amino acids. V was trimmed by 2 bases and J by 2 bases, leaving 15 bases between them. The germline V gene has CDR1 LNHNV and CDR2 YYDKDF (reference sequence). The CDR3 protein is CATSRNRDSGQETQYF. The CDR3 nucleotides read TGTGCCACCAGCAGAAACCGGGACAGCGGGCAAGAGACCCAGTACTTC. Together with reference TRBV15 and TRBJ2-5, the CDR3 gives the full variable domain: DAMVIQNPRYQVTQFGKPVTLSCSQTLNHNVMYWYQQKSSQAPKLLFHYYDKDFNNEADTPDNFQSRRPNTSFCFLDIRSPGLGDTAMYLCATSRNRDSGQETQYFGPGTRLLVL.

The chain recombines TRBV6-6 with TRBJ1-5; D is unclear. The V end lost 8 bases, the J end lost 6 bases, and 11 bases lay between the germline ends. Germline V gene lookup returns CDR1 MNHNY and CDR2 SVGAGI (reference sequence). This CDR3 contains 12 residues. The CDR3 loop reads CASFLMGQPQHF. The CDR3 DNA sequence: TGTGCCAGCTTCCTAATGGGTCAGCCCCAGCATTTT.

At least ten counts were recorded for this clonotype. CDR3 amino acids: CASSIALADFEQYF. In DNA form, the CDR3 reads TGTGCCAGTAGTATAGCACTAGCTGACTTCGAGCAGTACTTC. V and J are TRBV19 and TRBJ2-7; D perhaps matches TRBD2 (6 bases). Germline CDR1 is LNHDA and CDR2 is SQIVND (reference sequence). V was trimmed by 1 base and J by 6 bases, leaving 13 bases between them. The CDR3 extends over 14 amino acids.

CDR3 region: CASSYFHAGTGTRTYEQFF. The CDR3 region has the DNA TGTGCCAGCAGTTACTTTCACGCTGGGACAGGGACGAGGACTTATGAGCAGTTCTTC. The chain links TRBV6-2 or TRBV6-3 to TRBJ2-1, with TRBD1 matching 9 bases. Germline V gene lookup returns CDR1 MNHEY and CDR2 SVGEGT. The CDR3 loop spans 19 amino acids. V gave up 1 base and J gave up 8 bases; unmatched junction bases: 18.

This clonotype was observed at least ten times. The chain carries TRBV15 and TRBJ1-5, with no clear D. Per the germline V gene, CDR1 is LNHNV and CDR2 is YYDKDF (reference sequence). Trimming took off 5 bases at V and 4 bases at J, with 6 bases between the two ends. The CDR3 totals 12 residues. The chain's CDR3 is CATSGRNQPQHF. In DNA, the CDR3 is TGTGCCACCAGCGGTAGAAATCAGCCCCAGCATTTT.

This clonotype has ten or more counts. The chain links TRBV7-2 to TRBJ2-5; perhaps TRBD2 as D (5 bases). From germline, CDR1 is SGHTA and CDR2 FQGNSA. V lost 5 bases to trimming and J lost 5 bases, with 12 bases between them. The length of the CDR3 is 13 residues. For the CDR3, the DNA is TGTGCCAGCAGCCCCCGGGGAGCGGAGACCCAGTACTTC. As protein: CASSPRGAETQYF.

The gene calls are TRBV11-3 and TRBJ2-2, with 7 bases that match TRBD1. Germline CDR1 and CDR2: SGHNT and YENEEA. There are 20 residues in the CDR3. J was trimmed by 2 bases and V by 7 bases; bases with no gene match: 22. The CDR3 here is CASITHLGGGHRGNTGELFF. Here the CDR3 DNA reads TGTGCCAGCATCACTCACTTGGGTGGGGGCCACAGGGGCAACACCGGGGAGCTGTTTTTT. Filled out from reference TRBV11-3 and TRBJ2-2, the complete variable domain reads EAGVVQSPRYKIIEKKQPVAFWCNPISGHNTLYWYLQNLGQGPELLIRYENEEAVDDSQLPKDRFSAERLKGVDSTLKIQPAELGDSAVYLCASITHLGGGHRGNTGELFFGEGSRLTVL.

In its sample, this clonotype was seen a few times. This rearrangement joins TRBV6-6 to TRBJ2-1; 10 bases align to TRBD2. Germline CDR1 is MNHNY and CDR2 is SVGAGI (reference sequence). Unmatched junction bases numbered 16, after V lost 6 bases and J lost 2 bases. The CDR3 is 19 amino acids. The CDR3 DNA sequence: TGTGCCAGCAGACGGGAGGGACTAGCGCCCATCATTACCTACAATGAGCAGTTCTTC. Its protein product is CASRREGLAPIITYNEQFF.

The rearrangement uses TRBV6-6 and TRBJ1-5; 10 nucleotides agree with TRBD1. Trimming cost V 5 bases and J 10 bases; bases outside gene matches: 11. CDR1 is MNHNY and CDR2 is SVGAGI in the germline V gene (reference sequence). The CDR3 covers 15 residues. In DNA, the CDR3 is TGTGCCAGCAGTCCCCCCCCGGGACAGGGGAAACCCCAGCATTTT. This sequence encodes CASSPPPGQGKPQHF.

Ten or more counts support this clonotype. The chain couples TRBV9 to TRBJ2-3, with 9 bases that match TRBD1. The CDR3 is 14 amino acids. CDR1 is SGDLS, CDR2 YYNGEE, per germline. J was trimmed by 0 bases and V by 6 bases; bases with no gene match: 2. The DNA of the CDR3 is TGTGCCAGCACCGGGACAGGGAGCACAGATACGCAGTATTTT. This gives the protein CASTGTGSTDTQYF.

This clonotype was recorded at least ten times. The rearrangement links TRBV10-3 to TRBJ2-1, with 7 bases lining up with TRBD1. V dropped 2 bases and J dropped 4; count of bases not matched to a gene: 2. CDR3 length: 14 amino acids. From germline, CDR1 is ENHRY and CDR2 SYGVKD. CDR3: CAISEGQDYNEQFF. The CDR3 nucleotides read TGTGCCATCAGTGAGGGACAGGATTACAATGAGCAGTTCTTC.

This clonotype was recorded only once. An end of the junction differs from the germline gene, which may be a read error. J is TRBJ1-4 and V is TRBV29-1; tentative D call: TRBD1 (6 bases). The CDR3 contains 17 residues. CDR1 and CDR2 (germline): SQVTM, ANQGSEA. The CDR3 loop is CSVGGHERVTYNEKLLF. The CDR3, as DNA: TGCAGCGTTGGGGGACACGAGCGGGTAACCTACAATGAAAAACTGCTTTTT.

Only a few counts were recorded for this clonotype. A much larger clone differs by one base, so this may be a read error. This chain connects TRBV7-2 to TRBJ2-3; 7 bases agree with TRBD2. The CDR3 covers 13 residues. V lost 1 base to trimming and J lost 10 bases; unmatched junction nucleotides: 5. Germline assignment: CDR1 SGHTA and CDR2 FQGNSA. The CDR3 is CASSLVRRGAQYF. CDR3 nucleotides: TGTGCCAGCAGCTTAGTTCGCCGGGGGGCGCAGTATTTT.

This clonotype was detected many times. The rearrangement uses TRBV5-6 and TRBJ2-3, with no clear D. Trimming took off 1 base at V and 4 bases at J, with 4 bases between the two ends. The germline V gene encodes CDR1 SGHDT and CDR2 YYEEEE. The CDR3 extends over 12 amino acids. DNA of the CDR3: TGTGCCAGCAGCTTGTTTGCAGATACGCAGTATTTT. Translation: CASSLFADTQYF.

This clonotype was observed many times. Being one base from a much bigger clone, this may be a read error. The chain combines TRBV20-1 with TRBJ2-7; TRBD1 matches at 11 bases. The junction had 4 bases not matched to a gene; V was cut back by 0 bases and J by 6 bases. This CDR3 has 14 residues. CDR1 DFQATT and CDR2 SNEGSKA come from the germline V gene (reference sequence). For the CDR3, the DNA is TGCAGTGCTAGAGACCGGACAGGGGGCTCCGAGCAGTACTTC. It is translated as CSARDRTGGSEQYF.

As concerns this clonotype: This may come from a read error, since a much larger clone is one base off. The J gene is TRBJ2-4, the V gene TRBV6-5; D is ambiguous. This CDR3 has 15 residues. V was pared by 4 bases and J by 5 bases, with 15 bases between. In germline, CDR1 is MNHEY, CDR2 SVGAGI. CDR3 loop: CASSFHPSAENIQYF. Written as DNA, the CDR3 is TGTGCCAGCAGTTTCCATCCATCGGCCGAAAACATTCAGTACTTC.

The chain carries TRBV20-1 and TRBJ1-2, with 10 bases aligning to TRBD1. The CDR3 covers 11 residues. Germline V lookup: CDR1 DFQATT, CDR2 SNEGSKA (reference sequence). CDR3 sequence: CRVPGQGGYTF. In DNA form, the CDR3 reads TGCAGAGTCCCGGGACAGGGGGGCTACACCTTC.

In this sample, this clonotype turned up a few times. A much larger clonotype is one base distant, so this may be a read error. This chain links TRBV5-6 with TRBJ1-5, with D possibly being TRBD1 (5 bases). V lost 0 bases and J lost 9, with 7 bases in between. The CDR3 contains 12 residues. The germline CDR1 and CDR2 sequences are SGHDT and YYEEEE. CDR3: CASSLVGPPQHF. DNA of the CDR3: TGTGCCAGCAGCTTGGTGGGACCGCCCCAGCATTTT.

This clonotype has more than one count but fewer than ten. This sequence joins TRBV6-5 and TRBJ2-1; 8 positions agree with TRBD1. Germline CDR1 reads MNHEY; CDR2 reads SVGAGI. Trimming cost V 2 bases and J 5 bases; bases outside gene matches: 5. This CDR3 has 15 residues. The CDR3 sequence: CASSYGRGLNNEQFF. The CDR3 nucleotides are TGTGCCAGCAGTTACGGCAGGGGGCTCAACAATGAGCAGTTCTTC.

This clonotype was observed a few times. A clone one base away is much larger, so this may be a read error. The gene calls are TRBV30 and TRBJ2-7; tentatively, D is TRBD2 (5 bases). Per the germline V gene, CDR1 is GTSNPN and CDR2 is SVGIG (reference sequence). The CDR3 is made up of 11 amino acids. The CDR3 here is CAWTGGYGQYF. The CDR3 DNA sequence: TGTGCCTGGACAGGAGGCTACGGGCAGTACTTC.

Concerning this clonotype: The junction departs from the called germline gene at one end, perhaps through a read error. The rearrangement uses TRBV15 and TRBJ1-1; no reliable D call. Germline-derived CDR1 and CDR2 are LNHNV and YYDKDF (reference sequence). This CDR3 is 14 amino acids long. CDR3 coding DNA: TGTGCCACCATCAGAGATTGGCAGATGACTGAAGCTTTCTTT. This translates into CATIRDWQMTEAFF.